The rows below give T cell receptor beta chains drawn from one sample of a study of blood T cell repertoires in COVID-19. TCRdb keeps only in-frame clones here, not all; method: immunoSEQ multiplex PCR. The data hold over 300,000 clones, with roughly nine tenths observed a single time. The sequencing input was peripheral blood. The receptors here all came from a man in his forties or fifties with acute or convalescent COVID-19. Each CDR3 is given with its conserved first and last residue. Fields, in order: CDR3 DNA, CDR3 protein, clone size, D gene, V gene, J gene. D genes are given only for firm matches. Clone size is shown for a subset of rows, as once, few, many or a class of expanded clone.

TGTGCCAGCAGTCACCAGGGTAGTGACACTGAAGCTTTCTTT,CASSHQGSDTEAFF,.,.,TRBV5-5,TRBJ1-1
TGTGCCAGTAGTATCGGCAGGGCCAATGAGCAGTTCTTC,CASSIGRANEQFF,few,.,TRBV19,TRBJ2-1
TGCAGCGTGGGACAGGGGGTCTATGGCTACACCTTC,CSVGQGVYGYTF,.,TRBD1,TRBV29-1,TRBJ1-2
TGCGCCAGCAGCTTCGGACTAGCGGGAACAATGGGTTCCTACAATGAGCAGTTCTTC,CASSFGLAGTMGSYNEQFF,.,TRBD2,TRBV5-1,TRBJ2-1
TGTGCCAGCAGCTTAACTCACGAGAAGGAGACCCAGTACTTC,CASSLTHEKETQYF,.,.,TRBV7-3,TRBJ2-5
TGTGCCAGTAGTATAGTCTTGGAGAGTTCACCCCTCCACTTT,CASSIVLESSPLHF,once,.,TRBV19,TRBJ1-6
TGTGCTAGCAGCTCTACCGGGACCTCCGGGGGAGGGCGAGCCGGGGAGCTGTTTTTT,CASSSTGTSGGGRAGELFF,.,TRBD2,TRBV7-7,TRBJ2-2
TGTGCCAGCAGTTCGTCCATGGGCCCTTGGGACACCCATAGCAATCAGCCCCAGCATTTT,CASSSSMGPWDTHSNQPQHF,once,.,TRBV27,TRBJ1-5
TGTGCCAGCGGTAGCGGGAGGGACGATGAGCAGTTCTTC,CASGSGRDDEQFF,.,TRBD2,TRBV5-4,TRBJ2-1
TGTGCCAGCGTGGTTTCGAGCGGGAGTGTGTACGAGCAGTACTTC,CASVVSSGSVYEQYF,.,TRBD2,TRBV2,TRBJ2-7
TGCGCCAGCAGCCAAATCCAAGGACTTCCGGGCGGCTACACCTTC,CASSQIQGLPGGYTF,.,.,TRBV4-1,TRBJ1-2
TGTGCCAGCAGCTTAACTCCCGAGACAGGGAACACTGAAGCTTTCTTT,CASSLTPETGNTEAFF,.,.,TRBV7-2,TRBJ1-1
TGTGCCAGCAGTGGGCATGTCGTGGCTTTCTTT,CASSGHVVAFF,once,.,TRBV12-3/TRBV12-4,TRBJ1-1
TGTGCCAGCAGCGATCTTAGCGGGGGGTTACAAGAGACCCAGTACTTC,CASSDLSGGLQETQYF,.,TRBD2,TRBV9,TRBJ2-5
TGCGCCAGCAGCCAAGATCCGGGGAGCGGGGGTTTCAATGAGCAGTTCTTC,CASSQDPGSGGFNEQFF,.,TRBD2,TRBV4-3,TRBJ2-1
TGTGCCAGCAGCTTAGCCTGGCGGGAGATTTATGAGCAGTTCTTC,CASSLAWREIYEQFF,once,TRBD2,TRBV11-2,TRBJ2-1
TGTGCCAGCAGTTTATTCGCAGGGGCGTATAGCAATCAGCCCCAGCATTTT,CASSLFAGAYSNQPQHF,once,.,TRBV28,TRBJ1-5
TGCGCCAGCAGCATATCCGGGACAGGCTATGGCTACACCTTC,CASSISGTGYGYTF,.,TRBD1,TRBV5-1,TRBJ1-2
TGTGCCAGCAGTCCGACAGGGGCTGGAAACACCATATATTTT,CASSPTGAGNTIYF,once,TRBD1,TRBV27,TRBJ1-3
TGTGCCAGCAGCCTCTCGACAGGCTATGGCTACACCTTC,CASSLSTGYGYTF,.,.,TRBV14,TRBJ1-2
TGTGCCAGCAGCTTAGGTGGCAGGGGGACCGGGGAGCTGTTTTTT,CASSLGGRGTGELFF,.,TRBD1,TRBV11-3,TRBJ2-2
TGTGCCAGCAGCCCGGGGACAAGACTCTACGAGCAGTACTTC,CASSPGTRLYEQYF,once,.,TRBV9,TRBJ2-7
TGCAGTGCTAGGTCGCAGTACGAGCAGTACTTC,CSARSQYEQYF,.,.,TRBV20-1,TRBJ2-7
TGTGCCAGCAGTTTAAATAGCGGGAGGGCCAGCGAGCAGTACTTC,CASSLNSGRASEQYF,.,TRBD2,TRBV28,TRBJ2-7
TGTGCTACGTTCCGGCTAGCGGGAGCAGATACGCAGTATTTT,CATFRLAGADTQYF,.,TRBD2,TRBV7-9,TRBJ2-3
TGCGCCAGCAGCCCGCGGGGGGATTACAATGAGCAGTTCTTC,CASSPRGDYNEQFF,.,TRBD2,TRBV5-1,TRBJ2-1
TGTGCCAGCAGTGACGTTGAGACCCAGTACTTC,CASSDVETQYF,.,.,TRBV2,TRBJ2-5
TGCAGCGTTATACCGGGACAGGGGAATGAAAAACTGTTTTTT,CSVIPGQGNEKLFF,.,TRBD1,TRBV29-1,TRBJ1-4
TGTGCCAGTAGTCAGGGACACTCCTACAATGAGCAGTTCTTC,CASSQGHSYNEQFF,.,.,TRBV19,TRBJ2-1
TGTGCCAGCGGGAGGGGAACTAATGAAAAACTGTTTTTT,CASGRGTNEKLFF,.,.,TRBV12-3/TRBV12-4,TRBJ1-4
TGTGCCAGCAGTGAACAGGGCCGCACGCAGTATTTT,CASSEQGRTQYF,.,.,TRBV6-1,TRBJ2-3
TGCGCCAGCAAGAGGCCACCCCCCCCACTCGATGAGCAGTTCTTC,CASKRPPPPLDEQFF,.,.,TRBV10-1,TRBJ2-1
TGTGCCATCAGCGACAGGGCGTACGGAAACACCATATATTTT,CAISDRAYGNTIYF,few,TRBD1,TRBV10-3,TRBJ1-3
TGTGCCAGCAGCTTATCTATCTATGGCTACACCTTC,CASSLSIYGYTF,once,.,TRBV7-2,TRBJ1-2
TGTGCCAGCAGTGATTGGGACACCCAAGAACTCTACGAGCAGTACTTC,CASSDWDTQELYEQYF,.,.,TRBV6-1,TRBJ2-7
TGCAGCGTTACATCCTGGGACAGCTACAATGAGCAGTTCTTC,CSVTSWDSYNEQFF,.,TRBD1,TRBV29-1,TRBJ2-1
TGTGCCAGCAGCGCCGGGACAGCGACCGAGGGGGGGACCCAGTACTTC,CASSAGTATEGGTQYF,.,.,TRBV5-6,TRBJ2-5
TGTGCCAGCAGCCCGGGACTAGCGGGGGGGCCAAGGTACAATGAGCAGTTCTTC,CASSPGLAGGPRYNEQFF,.,TRBD2,TRBV2,TRBJ2-1
TGTGCCAGCAGCCCCCCAGGCGGGGGGGGCCACACCATATATTTT,CASSPPGGGGHTIYF,.,.,TRBV9,TRBJ1-3
TGTGCCAGCAGTTACTCTAAACCCCGACAGGGGTCCTACGAGCAGTACTTC,CASSYSKPRQGSYEQYF,.,TRBD1,TRBV6-7,TRBJ2-7
TGTGCCAGCAGTTCCCTGAGCGGGAGATACGAGCAGTACTTC,CASSSLSGRYEQYF,.,TRBD2,TRBV27,TRBJ2-7
TGTGCCAGCAGCTTGGGACAGCCCTATGGCTACACCTTC,CASSLGQPYGYTF,.,.,TRBV5-6,TRBJ1-2
TGTGCCAGCAGCTCGCCTAGCTACGAGCAGTACTTC,CASSSPSYEQYF,few,.,TRBV7-9,TRBJ2-7
TGTGCCAGCACCCTCCAGGGGGGCACTGAAGCTTTCTTT,CASTLQGGTEAFF,.,TRBD1,TRBV6-5,TRBJ1-1
TGTGCCACCAGCAGGGACGTCACAGGGTTGGGTCAGCCCCAGCATTTT,CATSRDVTGLGQPQHF,.,.,TRBV15,TRBJ1-5
TGCAGCGTTGACGCCTTGACAGGGTACCAAGAGACCCAGTACTTC,CSVDALTGYQETQYF,.,TRBD1,TRBV29-1,TRBJ2-5
TGCGCCAGCAGCCAACCACAGGGCCCCCGGCCCACTAACTATGGCTACACCTTC,CASSQPQGPRPTNYGYTF,.,.,TRBV4-1,TRBJ1-2
TGTGCCAGCAGCCCCGTTAGGGGCGGCACTGAAGCTTTCTTT,CASSPVRGGTEAFF,.,.,TRBV9,TRBJ1-1
TGCGCCAGCAGCCAACCCCTGGGAGGGAGGAACACTGAAGCTTTCTTT,CASSQPLGGRNTEAFF,few,.,TRBV4-1,TRBJ1-1
TGTGCCAGCAGCTTGAAGGCAGGGGCCGGCGGCTACACCTTC,CASSLKAGAGGYTF,few,.,TRBV5-6,TRBJ1-2
TGTGCCAGTACCGTTCAGGGTTCCTACGAGCAGTACTTC,CASTVQGSYEQYF,.,.,TRBV19,TRBJ2-7
TGTGCCAGTAGTATCCCTTCGTTAGCGGGGGGGACCCCGATGGACGAGCAGTACTTC,CASSIPSLAGGTPMDEQYF,.,TRBD2,TRBV19,TRBJ2-7
TGTGCCAGCAGCGTAAGACAGGGGGGCGAGCAGTACTTC,CASSVRQGGEQYF,.,TRBD1,TRBV9,TRBJ2-7
TGTGCCAGCACCCGAGTCGGGAACGAGCAGTACTTC,CASTRVGNEQYF,.,.,TRBV6-5,TRBJ2-7